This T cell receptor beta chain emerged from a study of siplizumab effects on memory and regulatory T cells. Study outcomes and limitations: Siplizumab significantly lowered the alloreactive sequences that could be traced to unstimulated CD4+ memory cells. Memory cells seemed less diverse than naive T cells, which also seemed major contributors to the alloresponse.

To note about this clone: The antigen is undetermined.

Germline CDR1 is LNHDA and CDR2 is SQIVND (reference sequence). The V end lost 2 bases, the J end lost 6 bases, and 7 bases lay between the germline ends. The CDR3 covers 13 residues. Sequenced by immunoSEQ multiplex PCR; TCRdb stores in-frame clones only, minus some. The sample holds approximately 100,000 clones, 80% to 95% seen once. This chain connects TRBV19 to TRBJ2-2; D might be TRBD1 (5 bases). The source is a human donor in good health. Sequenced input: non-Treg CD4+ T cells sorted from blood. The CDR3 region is CASSILGAGELFF. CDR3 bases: TGTGCCAGTAGTATATTAGGGGCCGGGGAGCTGTTTTTT.